This T cell receptor (beta chain) was found in a study of blood T cell repertoires in COVID-19. Study-wide context: There were acute and convalescent COVID-19 samples, and they came from the United States, Italy and Spain. Nucleic acid was either cDNA or gDNA, and it came from T cells, B-cell-depleted T cells, or PBMCs.

Methods used by the authors: Estimation of nucleated cell counts relied on the amplification of reference gene primers. Assay: immunoSEQ multiplex PCR; the TCRdb copy retains only in-frame clones and omits some. The DNA was the basis for D and trimming; V, J and clone size are from that table. The profile shows 250,000 to 400,000 clones, around 88% of them singletons. Patients at the Seattle site were enrolled during active infection and followed longitudinally. Germline V lookup: CDR1 MGHRA, CDR2 YSYEKL. CDR3 length equals 13 residues. Trimming took 6 bases from V and 4 from J; bases not matched to a gene: 3.

This TCR was sampled from a woman aged 25 to 39 with COVID-19, enrolled during active disease. The sample taken for sequencing was peripheral blood. The V gene is TRBV4-1, the J gene TRBJ1-5; 7 nucleotides align to TRBD1. CDR3 sequence: CASSGTVNQPQHF. The CDR3 region has the DNA TGCGCCAGCAGTGGGACAGTAAATCAGCCCCAGCATTTT.